This T cell receptor beta chain appears in the sequencing data of a study of cytomegalovirus exposure and HLA in healthy donors. Study-wide results and limits: In a later analysis, HLA-associated TCR beta chains were more clonally expanded than equally common others. In a later analysis, HLA-C alleles had the fewest associated TCRs, DRB1 alleles the most. Within an earlier analysis, most TCR beta V segments proved productive either about 90% or about 30% of the time.

This clone was detected only a few times. Antigen unknown. There are 17 residues in the CDR3. The PCR contained 60 Vbeta and 13 Jbeta primers. Method: immunoSEQ multiplex PCR; TCRdb's copy keeps in-frame clones and lacks some. The data hold fewer than 150,000 clones, with 15% observed a single time. Sequenced sample: PBMCs. The chain links TRBV21-1 to TRBJ2-7; the table's D call, TRBD1, has no DNA check behind it. TRBV21-1 is a pseudogene segment. This sequence originates from a woman under 30 in good health and CMV-seronegative. CDR3 residues: CASSLGGQGAPYGEQYF. The DNA for the CDR3 is TGTGCCAGCAGCCTGGGGGGACAGGGGGCCCCCTATGGCGAGCAGTACTTC.